This T cell receptor beta chain comes out of a study of cytomegalovirus exposure and HLA in healthy donors. Study-wide points: HLA alleles were associated with 15,000 to 20,000 TCR beta sequences in a later analysis at 0.05 false discovery rate. There were some V segments, including TRBV6-2 and TRBV6-3, excluded as indistinguishable.

Note on this clone: The antigen is unknown.

Germline V gene lookup returns CDR1 SQVTM and CDR2 ANQGSEA. Trimming removed 7 bases from V and 3 bases from J, with 12 bases in between. This CDR3 has 13 amino acids. All donors participated as healthy donors of bone marrow. The PCR ran on 60 Vbeta and 13 Jbeta primers. This table comes from immunoSEQ multiplex PCR, and its TCRdb copy is limited to in-frame clones, with some not included. The sample holds approximately 110,000 clones, 73% seen once. The receptor's source is a man aged 40-49 years in good health and CMV-seronegative. The source material was PBMCs. This rearrangement joins TRBV29-1 to TRBJ2-2; D unclear. CDR3 sequence: CSAPVLDTGELFF. The CDR3 DNA reads as TGCAGCGCCCCAGTTCTAGACACCGGGGAGCTGTTTTTT.